These 30 T cell receptor beta chains came from one sample sequenced in a study of T-cell memory formation after mild COVID-19. TCRdb redid the calling of the 5' RACE reads with MiXCR, one entry per CDR3 protein. The table records around 420,000 distinct CDR3 sequences, roughly a quarter of them present only once. The specimen sequenced was PBMCs or a T cell subset sorted from them (not recorded which). These receptor sequences come from an adult woman who had mild COVID-19 (a few samples of this study predate the infection). Cell type and time point are not known.

The rearrangement joins TRBV7-9 to TRBJ2-1; 14 nucleotides line up with TRBD2. With 4 bases clipped from V and 3 bases from J, the junction kept 8 bases outside the gene matches. CDR1 SEHNR and CDR2 FQNEAQ come from the germline V gene (reference sequence). The CDR3 runs 18 residues. The DNA for the CDR3 is TGTGCCAGCAGCTCGGAAGGGGGACTAGCGGGAGTCTACAATGAGCAGTTCTTC. Encoded protein: CASSSEGGLAGVYNEQFF.

The V gene is TRBV7-9, the J gene TRBJ2-1; weak D call: TRBD2 (6 bases). The CDR3 is 14 residues long. Germline V gives CDR1 SEHNR, CDR2 FQNEAQ (reference sequence). The germline V and J ends were trimmed by 6 bases and 9 bases, with 18 bases remaining between them. Here the CDR3 reads CASRPPGEASEQFF. The CDR3, as DNA: TGTGCCAGCAGGCCCCCCGGGGAGGCCTCTGAGCAGTTCTTC.

This chain connects TRBV6-2 or TRBV6-3 to TRBJ2-1; 7 bases align to TRBD2. V lost 6 bases to trimming and J lost 4 bases; unmatched junction nucleotides: 18. The CDR3 has 18 amino acids. CDR1 is MNHEY, CDR2 SVGEGT, per germline. The CDR3 DNA follows: TGTGCCAGCAGACACTTTCGACGCCTAGCGGACAAGTACAATGAGCAGTTCTTC. The encoded protein is CASRHFRRLADKYNEQFF.

This clonotype was counted only a few times. The J gene is TRBJ2-2, the V gene TRBV12-3 or TRBV12-4; TRBD2 matches 11 bases. Trimming at V came to 5 bases and at J to 1 base, leaving 3 bases not matched to a gene. This CDR3 has 16 amino acids. CDR3 sequence: CASSPLAGGNTGELFF. The CDR3 coding sequence is TGTGCCAGCAGTCCTCTAGCGGGGGGGAACACCGGGGAGCTGTTTTTT.

This clonotype was recorded a few times. This chain joins TRBV5-1 and TRBJ1-1; D remains unclear. V lost 4 bases and J lost 5, with 21 bases in between. The CDR3 contains 16 residues. Germline CDR1 and CDR2: SGHRS and YFSETQ. CDR3 sequence reads: CASSPEAGMRNTEAFF. Written as DNA, the CDR3 is TGCGCCAGCAGCCCGGAGGCCGGAATGCGGAATACTGAAGCTTTCTTT.

This chain connects TRBV6-2 or TRBV6-3 to TRBJ2-4; 7 positions agree with TRBD1. The germline gives CDR1 MNHEY, CDR2 SVGEGT. This CDR3 is built from 16 residues. Trimming took 0 bases from V and 7 from J; bases not matched to a gene: 9. CDR3 bases: TGTGCCAGCAGTTACTCCTTGACAGGGCGAGTTAACATTCAGTACTTC. Its protein product is CASSYSLTGRVNIQYF.

This clonotype was seen only a few times. This chain connects TRBV10-3 to TRBJ2-7; D may be TRBD1 or TRBD2 (5 bases each). Germline V gene data show CDR1 as ENHRY and CDR2 as SYGVKD. CDR3 length equals 18 residues. V was clipped by 5 bases and J by 0 bases, with 23 bases between them. This chain's CDR3 is CAISRQDRDGRSSYEQYF. CDR3 bases: TGTGCCATCAGTAGGCAAGACCGGGACGGACGAAGCTCCTACGAGCAGTACTTC.

This clonotype was counted between two and nine times. This chain joins TRBV24-1 and TRBJ2-7, with D possibly TRBD2 on 6 matching bases. CDR3 size: 15 residues. Between the trimmed V and J ends, which lost 4 bases and 2 bases, there was a span of 14 bases. CDR1 KGHDR and CDR2 SFDVKD come from the germline V gene. CDR3 sequence: CATSDPGGEPYEQYF. The CDR3 DNA reads TGTGCCACCAGTGACCCCGGAGGGGAACCCTACGAGCAGTACTTC.

The rearrangement uses TRBV12-3 or TRBV12-4 and TRBJ1-2, with no clear D. This CDR3 comprises 13 residues. The V end lost 3 bases, the J end lost 3 bases, and 8 bases lay between the germline ends. The CDR3 reads CASSLGTYYGYTF. For the CDR3, the DNA is TGTGCCAGCAGTTTGGGCACTTACTATGGCTACACCTTC.

This clonotype was observed many times. The junction and the germline gene differ at one end; a read error may be behind it. The chain carries TRBV9 and TRBJ2-7; D is unclear. The germline CDR1 and CDR2 sequences are SGDLS and YYNGEE. The CDR3 runs to 13 residues. DNA for the CDR3: TGCGCCAGCAGTCCAGGACCATCCTACGAGCAGTACTTC. Its translation: CASSPGPSYEQYF.

The chain uses TRBV18 and TRBJ2-3, with D possibly being TRBD1 (5 bases). The germline V gene has CDR1 KGHSH and CDR2 LQKENI. V lost 3 bases to trimming and J lost 0 bases, with 10 bases between them. The CDR3 runs to 15 residues. CDR3 residues: CASSPDSSSTDTQYF. The CDR3 bases are TGTGCCAGCTCACCTGACAGTTCTAGCACAGATACGCAGTATTTT.

The chain combines TRBV5-5 with TRBJ1-5, with a tentative D call TRBD1 (6 bases). Trimming pared 4 bases from V and 6 bases from J, leaving 14 bases between. CDR1 and CDR2 from the germline V gene are SGHKS and YYEKEE (reference sequence). The CDR3 contains 14 residues. The CDR3, as DNA: TGTGCCAGCAGCGTAAGGACAGAGCTTCAGCCCCAGCATTTT. Protein product: CASSVRTELQPQHF. The whole variable domain, remainder taken from reference TRBV5-5 and TRBJ1-5, is DAGVTQSPTHLIKTRGQQVTLRCSPISGHKSVSWYQQVLGQGPQFIFQYYEKEERGRGNFPDRFSARQFPNYSSELNVNALLLGDSALYLCASSVRTELQPQHFGDGTRLSIL.

This clonotype appeared a few times. The chain employs TRBV5-1 and TRBJ2-7, with D hard to call. V lost 0 bases, J lost 1 base, and 14 bases lay in between. In germline, CDR1 is SGHRS, CDR2 YFSETQ. This CDR3 is 16 amino acids long. CDR3 in amino acids: CASSLVPAVTSYEQYF. The CDR3 bases are TGCGCCAGCAGCTTGGTCCCGGCGGTAACATCCTACGAGCAGTACTTC.

The chain joins TRBV6-2 or TRBV6-3 to TRBJ2-2; TRBD2 matches 7 bases. Germline CDR1 reads MNHEY; CDR2 reads SVGEGT. The CDR3 has 14 amino acids. V lost 3 bases to trimming and J lost 6 bases; unmatched junction nucleotides: 4. The CDR3 DNA follows: TGTGCCAGCAGTTATGGGGACTACCCCGGGGAGCTGTTTTTT. Encoded protein: CASSYGDYPGELFF.

CDR3 DNA: TGCAGTGCCTTGGGACTAGCGGCCTACAATGAGCAGTTCTTC. This gives the protein CSALGLAAYNEQFF. J is TRBJ2-1 and V is TRBV20-1; 11 bases match TRBD2. This CDR3 has 14 residues. Germline lookup yields CDR1 DFQATT and CDR2 SNEGSKA (reference sequence). The trim removed 6 bases at V and 2 bases at J, leaving 3 bases unmatched.

This clonotype was counted between two and nine times. J is TRBJ1-4 and V is TRBV30; D unresolved. Looked up from germline, CDR1 is GTSNPN and CDR2 is SVGIG (reference sequence). The CDR3 has 12 residues. Trimming took off 0 bases at V and 11 bases at J, with 10 bases between the two ends. The CDR3 region has the DNA TGTGCCTGGAGTGTTCGGGCTGGGAAACTGTTTTTT. Translation gives CAWSVRAGKLFF.

This clonotype turned up a few times. The V call is TRBV6-5, the J call TRBJ1-4; D call uncertain. Per the germline V gene, CDR1 is MNHEY and CDR2 is SVGAGI. V was pared by 6 bases and J by 3 bases, with 11 bases between. This CDR3 is built from 14 residues. CDR3 protein: CASRLGMANEKLFF. CDR3 sequence (DNA): TGTGCCAGCAGGCTCGGGATGGCTAATGAAAAACTGTTTTTT.

The chain uses TRBV7-8 and TRBJ1-1, with 7 positions matching TRBD1. The junction had 12 bases not matched to a gene; V was cut back by 4 bases and J by 10 bases. This CDR3 is built from 14 residues. Germline CDR1 SGHVS, CDR2 FQNEAQ. As DNA, the CDR3 is TGTGCCAGCAGCTCGGGCGGGGCCCAGGGGGGAGCTTTCTTT. This encodes CASSSGGAQGGAFF.

The chain recombines TRBV12-3 or TRBV12-4 with TRBJ1-4; D gene uncertain. The V gene lost 1 base and the J gene lost 8 bases, with 8 bases spanning the gap. The CDR3 is 13 residues long. CDR3 bases: TGTGCCAGCAGTTTAGTTGCACGAGAAAAACTGTTTTTT. Translated, it gives CASSLVAREKLFF.

The genes are TRBV27 and TRBJ2-5; D remains unclear. This CDR3 comprises 17 residues. In germline, CDR1 is MNHEY, CDR2 SMNVEV (reference sequence). The V gene lost 5 bases and the J gene lost 4 bases, with 23 bases spanning the gap. The CDR3 DNA is TGTGCCAGCAGTCCCACCCCGGGCAGGCGGTGGCTAGAGACCCAGTACTTC. This sequence encodes CASSPTPGRRWLETQYF.

The V and J genes are TRBV4-2 and TRBJ2-7; 9 bases agree with TRBD2. Germline assignment: CDR1 LGHNA and CDR2 YNFKEQ. This CDR3 comprises 16 residues. Trimming at V came to 0 bases and at J to 0 bases, leaving 3 bases not matched to a gene. The CDR3 DNA sequence: TGTGCCAGCAGCCAAGATCTAGCGGGGAGCTCCTACGAGCAGTACTTC. It specifies CASSQDLAGSSYEQYF.

This clonotype was counted only a few times. This chain connects TRBV7-9 to TRBJ1-2, with unresolved D. The CDR3 is made up of 12 amino acids. V lost 3 bases and J lost 8, with 10 bases in between. Looked up from germline, CDR1 is SEHNR and CDR2 is FQNEAQ (reference sequence). The CDR3, as DNA: TGTGCCAGCAGCTTGTCGACCGCCGGCTACACCTTC. Encoded protein: CASSLSTAGYTF.

This clonotype was counted only a few times. The junction does not match germline at one end; this may be a read error. CDR3 protein: CASSLGQGALEQYF. CDR3 sequence (DNA): TGTGCCAGCAGCTTAGGTCAGGGGGCACTCGAGCAGTACTTC. The V and J genes are TRBV5-1 and TRBJ2-7, with TRBD1 matching 8 bases. The CDR3 spans 14 residues. Germline lookup yields CDR1 SGHRS and CDR2 YFSETQ.

V gene TRBV5-1 combines with J gene TRBJ2-7; perhaps D is TRBD1 or TRBD2 (5 bases each). The CDR3 loop spans 13 amino acids. Trimming removed 5 bases from V and 5 bases from J, with 14 bases in between. Germline lookup yields CDR1 SGHRS and CDR2 YFSETQ. In nucleotides, the CDR3 is TGCGCCAGCAGGAGGGGTTCACAGAACGAGCAGTACTTC. Protein sequence: CASRRGSQNEQYF.

The chain employs TRBV19 and TRBJ1-1, with D uncertain. Trimming stripped 4 bases from V and 1 base from J, with 10 bases between. This CDR3 contains 14 residues. The germline CDR1 and CDR2 sequences are LNHDA and SQIVND (reference sequence). CDR3 in DNA: TGTGCCAGTAGTACCGACGGACCGAACACTGAAGCTTTCTTT. It yields the protein CASSTDGPNTEAFF.

The rearrangement joins TRBV7-6 to TRBJ1-5; D perhaps matches TRBD1 (5 bases). The CDR3 consists of 15 residues. Trimming removed 0 bases from V and 3 bases from J, with 9 bases in between. CDR1 is SGHVS and CDR2 is FNYEAQ in the germline V gene. Written as DNA, the CDR3 is TGTGCCAGCAGCTTAGCGCGGGGGTTCAATCAGCCCCAGCATTTT. Its protein is CASSLARGFNQPQHF.

The count of this clonotype is one. V and J are TRBV10-3 and TRBJ2-3; D is possibly TRBD1 or TRBD2 (5 bases each). Germline assignment: CDR1 ENHRY and CDR2 SYGVKD. CDR3 size: 13 residues. V was cut by 10 bases and J by 1 base, with 12 bases left in between. This chain's CDR3 is CATRQGGTDTQYF. CDR3 nucleotide sequence: TGTGCCACCCGGCAGGGAGGCACAGATACGCAGTATTTT.

A few counts support this clonotype. The CDR3 loop is CATSGGQPRSEAFF. In DNA, the CDR3 is TGTGCCACCAGTGGGGGACAGCCGCGGTCTGAAGCTTTCTTT. The chain joins TRBV24-1 to TRBJ1-1, with 7 bases matching TRBD1. CDR1 KGHDR and CDR2 SFDVKD come from the germline V gene. The trim removed 5 bases at V and 6 bases at J, leaving 8 bases unmatched. This CDR3 is 14 amino acids long.

In this sample, this clonotype turned up a few times. J is TRBJ1-1 and V is TRBV12-3 or TRBV12-4; possible D gene TRBD1, 5 bases. Trimming removed 2 bases from V and 6 bases from J, with 10 bases in between. The CDR3 is 13 amino acids. CDR3 sequence: CASSLSAGPEAFF. As DNA, the CDR3 is TGTGCCAGCAGTTTATCGGCGGGACCTGAAGCTTTCTTT.

This clonotype came up a few times. The chain is built from TRBV6-1 and TRBJ1-6; 10 bases line up with TRBD1. CDR1 and CDR2 (germline): MNHNS, SASEGT. J was trimmed by 8 bases and V by 0 bases; bases with no gene match: 4. This CDR3 contains 16 residues. CDR3 region: CASSEAQGQGYSPLHF. Written as DNA, the CDR3 is TGTGCCAGCAGTGAAGCGCAGGGACAGGGGTATTCACCCCTCCACTTT.